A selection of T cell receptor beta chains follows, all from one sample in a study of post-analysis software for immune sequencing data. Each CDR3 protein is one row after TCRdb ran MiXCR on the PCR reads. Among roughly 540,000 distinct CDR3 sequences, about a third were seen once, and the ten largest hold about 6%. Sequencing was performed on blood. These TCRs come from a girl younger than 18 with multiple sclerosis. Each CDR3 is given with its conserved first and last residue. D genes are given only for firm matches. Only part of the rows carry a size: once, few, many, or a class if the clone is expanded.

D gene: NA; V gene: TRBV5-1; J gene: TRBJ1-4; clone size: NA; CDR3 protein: CASSPDSTNEKLFF; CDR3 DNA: TGCGCCAGCAGCCCCGACAGTACCAACGAAAAACTGTTTTTT
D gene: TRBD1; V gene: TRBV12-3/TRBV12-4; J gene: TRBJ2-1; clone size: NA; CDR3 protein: CASSFGQGPFHEQFF; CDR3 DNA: TGTGCCAGCAGTTTCGGACAGGGCCCTTTCCATGAGCAGTTCTTC
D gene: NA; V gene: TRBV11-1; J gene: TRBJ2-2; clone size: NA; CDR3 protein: CASSLVPGSFWTGELFF; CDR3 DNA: TGTGCCAGCAGCTTAGTGCCGGGGTCTTTTTGGACCGGGGAGCTGTTTTTT
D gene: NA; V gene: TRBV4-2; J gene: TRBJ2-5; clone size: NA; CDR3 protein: CASSAGLRQETQYF; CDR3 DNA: TGTGCCAGCAGCGCAGGACTACGACAAGAGACCCAGTACTTC
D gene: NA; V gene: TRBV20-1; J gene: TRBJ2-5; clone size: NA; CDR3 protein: CSASIGYRGPYNEQYF; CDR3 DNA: TGCAGTGCTAGTATCGGATATCGGGGGCCGTACAATGAGCAGTACTTC
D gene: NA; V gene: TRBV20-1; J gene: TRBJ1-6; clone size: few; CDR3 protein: CSAVDWSSYNSPLHF; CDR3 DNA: TGCAGTGCTGTGGACTGGAGCTCCTATAATTCACCCCTCCACTTT
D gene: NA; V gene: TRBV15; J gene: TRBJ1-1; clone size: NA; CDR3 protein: CATSRDWRDGVTEAFF; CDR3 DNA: TGTGCCACCAGCAGAGATTGGAGGGATGGGGTCACTGAAGCTTTCTTT
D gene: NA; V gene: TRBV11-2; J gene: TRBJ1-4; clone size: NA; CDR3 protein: CASSLDRANEKLFF; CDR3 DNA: TGTGCCAGCAGCTTGGACAGAGCTAATGAAAAACTGTTTTTT
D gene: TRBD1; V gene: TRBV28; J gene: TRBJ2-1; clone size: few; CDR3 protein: CASSLWRWGTGDNEQFF; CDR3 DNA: TGTGCCAGCAGTTTATGGCGTTGGGGGACAGGGGACAATGAGCAGTTCTTC
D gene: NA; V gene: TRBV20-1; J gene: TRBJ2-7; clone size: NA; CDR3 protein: CSAQRGGFSYEQYF; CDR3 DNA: TGCAGTGCCCAAAGGGGGGGTTTCTCCTACGAGCAGTACTTC
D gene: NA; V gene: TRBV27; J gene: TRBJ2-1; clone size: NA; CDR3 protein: CASSNTAPYNEQFF; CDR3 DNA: TGTGCCAGCAGCAACACGGCACCCTACAATGAGCAGTTCTTC
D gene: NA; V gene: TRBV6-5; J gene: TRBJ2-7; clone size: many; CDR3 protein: CASSYSRGYEQYF; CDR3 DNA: TGTGCCAGCAGTTACTCGAGGGGGTACGAGCAGTACTTC
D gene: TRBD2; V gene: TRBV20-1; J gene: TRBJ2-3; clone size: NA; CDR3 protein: CSARGLAGAQGRSDTQYF; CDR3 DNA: TGCAGTGCTAGGGGACTAGCGGGGGCCCAGGGGCGGTCAGATACGCAGTATTTT
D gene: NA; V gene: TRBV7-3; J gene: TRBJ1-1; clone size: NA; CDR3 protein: CASSPWTDNTEAFF; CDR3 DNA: TGTGCCAGCAGCCCTTGGACAGATAACACTGAAGCTTTCTTT
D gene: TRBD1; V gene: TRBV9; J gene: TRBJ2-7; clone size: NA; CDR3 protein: CASSGAGQGAAYEQYF; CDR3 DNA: TGTGCCAGCAGCGGAGCCGGACAGGGGGCGGCGTACGAGCAGTACTTC
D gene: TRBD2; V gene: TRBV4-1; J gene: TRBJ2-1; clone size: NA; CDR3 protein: CASSQALAGVNEQFF; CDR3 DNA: TGCGCCAGCAGCCAAGCACTAGCGGGGGTGAATGAGCAGTTCTTC
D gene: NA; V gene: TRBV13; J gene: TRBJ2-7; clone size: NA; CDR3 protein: CASNFAYASPSYEQYF; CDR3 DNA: TGTGCCAGCAACTTCGCATACGCATCCCCCTCCTACGAGCAGTACTTC
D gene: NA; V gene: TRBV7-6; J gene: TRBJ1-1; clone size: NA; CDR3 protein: CASSLGEGADAFF; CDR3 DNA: TGTGCCAGCAGCTTAGGGGAAGGGGCGGACGCTTTCTTT
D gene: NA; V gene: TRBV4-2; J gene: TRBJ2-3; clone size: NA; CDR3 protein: CASSQEASDTQYF; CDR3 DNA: TGTGCCAGCAGCCAGGAGGCGTCAGATACGCAGTATTTT
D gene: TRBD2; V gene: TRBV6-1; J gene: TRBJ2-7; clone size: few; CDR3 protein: CASSFRAGEQYF; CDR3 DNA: TGTGCCAGCAGCTTTAGAGCGGGGGAGCAGTACTTC
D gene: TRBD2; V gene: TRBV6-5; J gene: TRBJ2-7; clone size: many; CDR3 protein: CASSYSGSGTSYEQYF; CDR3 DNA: TGTGCCAGCAGTTACTCGGGAAGCGGGACGTCCTACGAGCAGTACTTC
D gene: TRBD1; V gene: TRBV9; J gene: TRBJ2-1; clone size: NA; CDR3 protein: CASSVEDRGTNEQFF; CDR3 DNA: TGTGCCAGCAGCGTAGAGGACAGGGGAACCAATGAGCAGTTCTTC
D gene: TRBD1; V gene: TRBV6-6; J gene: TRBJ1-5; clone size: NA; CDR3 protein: CTSSSGDRDNQPQHF; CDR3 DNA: TGTACCAGCAGTTCAGGGGACAGGGACAATCAGCCCCAGCATTTT
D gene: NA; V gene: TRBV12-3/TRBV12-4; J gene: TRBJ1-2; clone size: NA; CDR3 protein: CASSPGGPAYGYTF; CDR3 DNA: TGTGCCAGCAGCCCCGGGGGGCCGGCCTACGGCTACACCTTC
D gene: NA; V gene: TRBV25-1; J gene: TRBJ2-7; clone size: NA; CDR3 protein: CASSEGASTEQYF; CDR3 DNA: TGTGCCAGCAGTGAAGGTGCTTCTACCGAGCAGTACTTC
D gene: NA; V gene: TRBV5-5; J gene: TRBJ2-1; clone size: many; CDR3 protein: CASSPFGDEQFF; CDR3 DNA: TGTGCCAGCAGCCCGTTTGGAGATGAGCAGTTCTTC
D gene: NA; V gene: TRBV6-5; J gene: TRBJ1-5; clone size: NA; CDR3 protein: CASSYARERGQPQHF; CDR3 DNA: TGTGCCAGCAGTTACGCCAGGGAGAGAGGACAGCCCCAGCATTTT
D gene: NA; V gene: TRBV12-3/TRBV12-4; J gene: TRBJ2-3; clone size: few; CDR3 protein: CASSLAYPTDTQYF; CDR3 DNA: TGTGCCAGCAGCCTAGCGTACCCCACAGATACGCAGTATTTT
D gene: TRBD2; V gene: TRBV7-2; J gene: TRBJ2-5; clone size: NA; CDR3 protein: CASSLGRAGGQETQYF; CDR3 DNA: TGTGCCAGCAGCTTAGGACGAGCGGGGGGGCAAGAGACCCAGTACTTC
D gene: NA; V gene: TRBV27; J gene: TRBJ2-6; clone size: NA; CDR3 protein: CASSLRDIRRGANVLTF; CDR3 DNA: TGTGCCAGCAGTTTACGGGATATCCGTCGTGGGGCCAACGTCCTGACTTTC
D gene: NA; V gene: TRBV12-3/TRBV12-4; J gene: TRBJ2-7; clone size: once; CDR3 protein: CASRGGGSDEQYF; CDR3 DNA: TGTGCCAGCAGGGGAGGGGGTTCCGACGAGCAGTACTTC
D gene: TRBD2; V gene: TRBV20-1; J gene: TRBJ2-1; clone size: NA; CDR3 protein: CSAPFERGGGEQFF; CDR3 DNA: TGCAGTGCCCCTTTCGAGCGGGGGGGCGGTGAGCAGTTCTTC
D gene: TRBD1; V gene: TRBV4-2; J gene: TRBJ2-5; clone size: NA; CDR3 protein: CASSQEGTGLLETQYF; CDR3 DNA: TGTGCCAGCAGCCAGGAGGGGACAGGGCTATTGGAGACCCAGTACTTC
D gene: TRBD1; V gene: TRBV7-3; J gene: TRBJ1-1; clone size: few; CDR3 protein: CASSATTGGYEAFF; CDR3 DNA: TGTGCCAGCAGCGCGACTACAGGGGGCTATGAAGCTTTCTTT
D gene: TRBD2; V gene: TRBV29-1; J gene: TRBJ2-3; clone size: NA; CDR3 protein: CSVGTLAGGVTDTQYF; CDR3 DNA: TGCAGCGTTGGTACACTAGCGGGGGGTGTCACAGATACGCAGTATTTT
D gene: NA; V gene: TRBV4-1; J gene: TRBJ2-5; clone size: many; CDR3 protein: CASSQPGTGQETQYF; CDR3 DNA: TGCGCCAGCAGCCAACCCGGGACTGGCCAAGAGACCCAGTACTTC
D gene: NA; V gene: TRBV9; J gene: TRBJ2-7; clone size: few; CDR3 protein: CASSVEISGDHQRYEQYF; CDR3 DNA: TGTGCCAGCAGCGTAGAGATAAGTGGGGACCACCAGAGGTACGAGCAGTACTTC
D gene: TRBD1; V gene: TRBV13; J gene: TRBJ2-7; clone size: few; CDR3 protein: CASSGQGERRGEQYF; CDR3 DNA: TGTGCCAGCAGCGGACAGGGGGAACGGCGGGGTGAGCAGTACTTC
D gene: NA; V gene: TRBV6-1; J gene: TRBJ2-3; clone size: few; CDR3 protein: CASSEFARGHTDTQYF; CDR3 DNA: TGTGCCAGCAGTGAATTTGCTCGAGGCCACACAGATACGCAGTATTTT
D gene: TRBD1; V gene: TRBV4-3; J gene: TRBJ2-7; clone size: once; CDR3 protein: CASSQGQGARYEQYF; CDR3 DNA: TGCGCCAGCAGCCAAGGCCAGGGGGCCAGGTACGAGCAGTACTTC
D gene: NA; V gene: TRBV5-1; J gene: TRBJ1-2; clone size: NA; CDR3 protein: CASSSQPAGEYGYTF; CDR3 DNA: TGCGCCAGCAGCTCGCAACCGGCAGGGGAATATGGCTACACCTTC
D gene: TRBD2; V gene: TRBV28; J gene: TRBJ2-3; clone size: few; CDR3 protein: CASSATSGGTDTQYF; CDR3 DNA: TGTGCCAGCAGCGCGACTAGCGGAGGCACAGATACGCAGTATTTT
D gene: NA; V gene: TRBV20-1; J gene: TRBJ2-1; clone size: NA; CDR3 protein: CSARDLQGRSLDEQFF; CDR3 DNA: TGCAGTGCTAGAGATCTCCAAGGACGGTCCTTGGATGAGCAGTTCTTC
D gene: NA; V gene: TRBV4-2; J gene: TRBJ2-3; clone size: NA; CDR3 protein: CASSHDKVGTDTQYF; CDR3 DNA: TGTGCCAGCAGCCACGATAAGGTTGGGACAGATACGCAGTATTTT
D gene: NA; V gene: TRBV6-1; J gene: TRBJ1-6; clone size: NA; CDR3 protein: CASSDFGLAGNSPLHF; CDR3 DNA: TGTGCCAGCAGTGATTTCGGTCTAGCAGGGAATTCACCCCTCCACTTT
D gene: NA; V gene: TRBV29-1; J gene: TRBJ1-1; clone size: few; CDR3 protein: CSVNLPATEAFF; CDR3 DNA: TGCAGCGTTAATTTGCCAGCAACTGAAGCTTTCTTT
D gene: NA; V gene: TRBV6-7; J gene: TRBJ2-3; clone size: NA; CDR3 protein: CASSYSSRPTPSTDTQYF; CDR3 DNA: TGTGCCAGCAGTTACTCGAGCAGGCCAACCCCTAGCACAGATACGCAGTATTTT
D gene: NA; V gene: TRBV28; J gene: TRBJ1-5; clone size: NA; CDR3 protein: CASVGDSNQPQHF; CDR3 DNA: TGTGCCAGCGTGGGGGACAGCAATCAGCCCCAGCATTTT
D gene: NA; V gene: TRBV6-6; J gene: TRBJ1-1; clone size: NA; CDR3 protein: CASSYSARGNTEAFF; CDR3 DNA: TGTGCCAGCAGTTACTCGGCCAGGGGGAACACTGAAGCTTTCTTT
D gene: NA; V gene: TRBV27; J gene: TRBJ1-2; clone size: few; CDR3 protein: CASAEGGEFGYTF; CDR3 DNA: TGTGCCAGCGCCGAGGGGGGGGAATTCGGCTACACCTTC
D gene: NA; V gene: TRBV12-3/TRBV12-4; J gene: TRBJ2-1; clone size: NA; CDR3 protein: CATSGLYNEQFF; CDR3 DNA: TGTGCCACCTCAGGCCTCTACAATGAGCAGTTCTTC
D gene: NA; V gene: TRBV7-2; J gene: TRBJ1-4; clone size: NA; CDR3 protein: CACSPGGSNEKLFF; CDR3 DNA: TGTGCCTGCAGCCCGGGGGGATCTAATGAAAAACTGTTTTTT
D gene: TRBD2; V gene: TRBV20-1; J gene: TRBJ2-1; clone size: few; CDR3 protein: CSSGTSNIVYNEQFF; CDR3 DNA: TGCAGTTCCGGGACTAGCAATATCGTTTACAATGAGCAGTTCTTC